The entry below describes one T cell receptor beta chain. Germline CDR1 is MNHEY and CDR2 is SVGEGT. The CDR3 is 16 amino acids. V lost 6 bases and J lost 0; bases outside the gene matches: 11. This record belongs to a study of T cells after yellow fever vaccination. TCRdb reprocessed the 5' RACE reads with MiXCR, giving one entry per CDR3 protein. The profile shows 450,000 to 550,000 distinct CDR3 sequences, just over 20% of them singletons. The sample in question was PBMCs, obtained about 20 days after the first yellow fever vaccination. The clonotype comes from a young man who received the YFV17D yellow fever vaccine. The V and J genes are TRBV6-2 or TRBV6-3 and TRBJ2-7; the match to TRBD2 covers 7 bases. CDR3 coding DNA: TGTGCCAGCAGCGGTTGGGCTAGCGGCTACTCCTACGAGCAGTACGTC. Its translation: CASSGWASGYSYEQYV.